The clone carrying this T cell receptor beta chain was recorded many times. Its antigen remains unidentified. Exclusion criteria comprised uncontrolled infection, other autoimmune disease, pregnancy or lactation. This sample is drawn from a study of T cells in Graves' hyperthyroidism and ophthalmopathy. The CDR3 has 13 amino acids. Germline values: CDR1 SGHAT, CDR2 FQDESV (reference sequence). J lost 6 bases, V lost 3 bases, and 5 bases had no gene match. Study observations and caveats: Blood also carried most thyroid clonotypes expanded above 0.001.

The investigators amplified TCR beta CDR3 regions from RNA transcripts. TCR CDR3 regions were first amplified by RT-PCR with HTBI primers. TCRdb passed the multiplex PCR reads through MiXCR, listing each CDR3 protein once. The profile shows fewer than 350,000 distinct CDR3 sequences, 15% to 20% of them singletons. Material: blood. The sequence derives from a man aged 50 to 60 with Graves' ophthalmopathy. The rearrangement uses TRBV11-1 and TRBJ2-7, with TRBD1 identical over 7 bases. This CDR3 is CASSFEGAGEQYF. The CDR3 coding sequence is TGTGCCAGCAGCTTCGAGGGGGCTGGCGAGCAGTACTTC.